This TCR beta chain was sequenced in a study of OX40 agonist ivuxolimab in advanced cancers. About the study: Cancers in dose escalation were hepatocellular, melanoma, renal cell and head and neck.

Clones were read by immunoSEQ multiplex PCR, and TCRdb kept only the in-frame ones, dropping some. The table lists about 22,000 clones, 70% to 90% of them singletons. Of note for this clone: The antigen is not known.

General observations from the study: The antigen specificity of the peripheral T cells (those that were expanded) was not determined.

In germline, CDR1 is SNHLY, CDR2 FYNNEI. There are 10 residues in the CDR3. The sequencing used CD4+ or CD8+ T cells sorted from blood, collected in a trial of the OX40 agonist ivuxolimab. The rearrangement uses TRBV2 and TRBJ2-3, with D unresolved. The origin of this receptor is an adult with an advanced solid tumor such as melanoma, head and neck, liver or kidney cancer. CDR3 nucleotides: TGTGCAGCCCAGGTAGATACGCAGTATTTT. This encodes CAAQVDTQYF.